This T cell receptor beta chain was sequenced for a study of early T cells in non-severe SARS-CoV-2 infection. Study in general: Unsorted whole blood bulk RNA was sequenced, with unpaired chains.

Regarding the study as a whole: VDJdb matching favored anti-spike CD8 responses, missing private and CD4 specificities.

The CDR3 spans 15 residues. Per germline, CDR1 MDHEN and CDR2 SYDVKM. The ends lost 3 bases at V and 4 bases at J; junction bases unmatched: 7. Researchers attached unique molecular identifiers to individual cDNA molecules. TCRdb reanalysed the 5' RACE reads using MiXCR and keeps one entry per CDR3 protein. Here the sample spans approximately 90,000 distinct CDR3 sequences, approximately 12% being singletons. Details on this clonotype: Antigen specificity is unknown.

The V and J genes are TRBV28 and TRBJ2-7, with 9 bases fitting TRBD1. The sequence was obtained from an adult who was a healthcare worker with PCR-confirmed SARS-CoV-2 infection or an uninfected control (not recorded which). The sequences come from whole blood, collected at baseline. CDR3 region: CASSFYWDRVYEQYF. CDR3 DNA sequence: TGTGCCAGCAGTTTCTATTGGGACAGGGTTTACGAGCAGTACTTC. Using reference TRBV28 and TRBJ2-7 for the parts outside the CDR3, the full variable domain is DVKVTQSSRYLVKRTGEKVFLECVQDMDHENMFWYRQDPGLGLRLIYFSYDVKMKEKGDIPEGYSVSREKKERFSLILESASTNQTSMYLCASSFYWDRVYEQYFGPGTRLTVT.